This TCR beta chain was found in a study of cytomegalovirus exposure and HLA in healthy donors. The PCR ran on 60 Vbeta and 13 Jbeta primers. Original analysis: In a later analysis, of 84 million or so unique beta chains, roughly 9.9 million appeared in at least two donors. Clones were sequenced by immunoSEQ multiplex PCR, and TCRdb holds only the in-frame ones, with some missing. The DNA was the basis for D and trimming; V, J and clone size are from that table. The table shows fewer than 85,000 clones, with approximately 82% occurring only once. Study-wide results and caveats: HLA allele associations emerged for about 18,000 TCR beta sequences in a later analysis, at 0.05 false discovery rate. Cytomegalovirus-associated TCR beta chains were listed, numbering some 150. The availability of immune exposure information extended only to CMV serostatus.

In germline, CDR1 is SNHLY, CDR2 FYNNEI. Trimming removed 6 bases from V and 7 bases from J; junction bases left unmatched: 8. This CDR3 spans 15 amino acids. Notes on this clone: Its antigen remains unknown.

The TCR originated in a man in his 70s in good health and CMV-seropositive. Sequencing used PBMCs. The V gene is TRBV2, the J gene TRBJ2-1, with 11 bases lining up with TRBD2. CDR3 region: CASRATSGTWNEQFF. CDR3 in DNA: TGTGCCAGCAGAGCGACTAGCGGGACATGGAATGAGCAGTTCTTC.